A selection of T cell receptor beta chains follows, all from one sample in a study of T cells in narcolepsy. The method was immunoSEQ multiplex PCR; TCRdb's version includes in-frame clones alone and lacks a portion of them. The profile covers some 30,000 clones, with under 90% appearing a single time and 1.3% taken by the ten largest. Sequencing was carried out using CD45RA- memory CD4+ T cells from PBMCs. These receptors were collected from a human donor with narcolepsy. CDR3s include the opening cysteine and the closing phenylalanine or tryptophan. Fields, in order: V gene, J gene, CDR3 protein.

>TRBV28|TRBJ1-5
CASRDRAYSNQPQHF
>TRBV5-1|TRBJ2-1
CASSVGQGGLYEQFF
>TRBV5-1|TRBJ2-3
CASSLAAGLAGAQGTQYF
>TRBV11-3|TRBJ1-1
CASSLDGVPGTEAFF
>TRBV15|TRBJ1-6
CATSRGRGSPLHF
>TRBV28|TRBJ2-5
CASRQPLDETQYF
>TRBV5-1|TRBJ2-1
CASSAGQVDNEQFF
>TRBV28|TRBJ2-7
CASTPGGGNYEQYF
>TRBV10-3|TRBJ1-3
CAADGTGGASGNTIYF
>TRBV28|TRBJ2-2
CASKEATGSKRELFF
>TRBV6-1|TRBJ1-2
CASVIQQLSSRGYTF
>TRBV19|TRBJ2-2
CASSATGVNTGELFF
>TRBV28|TRBJ2-5
CASSSGETQYF
>TRBV5-6|TRBJ1-2
CASSLEAGREGYTF
>TRBV15|TRBJ1-4
CATSTLVGTNEKLFF
>TRBV19|TRBJ2-6
CASSIETTISSGANVLTF
>TRBV7-2|TRBJ1-5
CASSLSNQPQHF
>TRBV5-4|TRBJ2-7
CASSTPGQASYEQYF
>TRBV7-8|TRBJ2-7
CASSSQGGPYEQYF
>TRBV5-8|TRBJ1-1
CASSSRKRTDEAFF
>TRBV2|TRBJ2-3
CASSGTSDLGDTQYF
>TRBV6-5|TRBJ2-3
CASSYSQTATDTQYF
>TRBV28|TRBJ2-1
CASSRSGGIREQFF
>TRBV9|TRBJ2-1
CASSRQLSSYNEQFF
>TRBV21-1|TRBJ2-3
CASSWARTVGLSADTQYF
>TRBV5-1|TRBJ1-2
CASSLDREIGYGYTF
>TRBV4-2|TRBJ1-1
CASSPNDRENTEAFF
>TRBV15|TRBJ1-5
CATNLKRNQPQHF
>TRBV6-5|TRBJ1-1
CASSYGTGWGKREAFF
>TRBV10-3|TRBJ1-6
CAISEADSPLHF
>TRBV7-2|TRBJ2-2
CASSLDGAGELFF
>TRBV4-2|TRBJ2-5
CASSQDYGGPRPETQYF
>TRBV19|TRBJ2-5
CASSIQGLKQETQYF
>TRBV4-1|TRBJ1-2
CASRQTGDYTGDGYGYTF
>TRBV21-1|TRBJ1-1
CASSSRQGASEAFF
>TRBV2|TRBJ1-5
CASSPGLPHQPQHF